This entry concerns a single T cell receptor (beta chain). Assay: immunoSEQ multiplex PCR; the TCRdb copy retains only in-frame clones and omits some. The table lists roughly 20,000 clones, 95% to 98% of them singletons. The data were obtained in a study of monozygotic twins with cystic fibrosis. The CDR3 is 15 amino acids. With V trimmed by 8 bases and J by 7 bases, 10 bases remained unmatched. Germline values: CDR1 LNHNV, CDR2 YYDKDF (reference sequence). The sequenced material came from blood. This sequence was found in a woman in her twenties or thirties with cystic fibrosis. This chain connects TRBV15 to TRBJ1-4; 10 positions match TRBD1. The CDR3: CATGRGQGRVEKLFF. As DNA, the CDR3 is TGTGCCACCGGGAGGGGACAGGGGAGGGTTGAAAAACTGTTTTTT.